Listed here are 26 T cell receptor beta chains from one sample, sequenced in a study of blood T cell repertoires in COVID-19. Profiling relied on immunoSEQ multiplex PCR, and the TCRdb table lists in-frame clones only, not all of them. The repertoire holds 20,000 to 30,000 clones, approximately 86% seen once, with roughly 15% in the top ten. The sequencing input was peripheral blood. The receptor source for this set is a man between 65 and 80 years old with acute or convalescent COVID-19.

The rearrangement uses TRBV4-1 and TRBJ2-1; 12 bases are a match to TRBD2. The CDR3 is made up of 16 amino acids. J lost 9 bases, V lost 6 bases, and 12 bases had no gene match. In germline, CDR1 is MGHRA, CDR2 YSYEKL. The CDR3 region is CASRPLLAGGTVEQFF. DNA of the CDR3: TGCGCCAGCAGGCCGCTTCTAGCGGGAGGGACGGTTGAGCAGTTCTTC.

Written as DNA, the CDR3 is TGTGCCAGCAGCCGCGGGACAGGGGGAACCGGGGAGCTGTTTTTT. As protein: CASSRGTGGTGELFF. The rearrangement joins TRBV9 to TRBJ2-2, with 11 bases lining up with TRBD1. The germline V gene encodes CDR1 SGDLS and CDR2 YYNGEE. This CDR3 is 15 amino acids long. V was pared by 4 bases and J by 5 bases, with 4 bases of the junction left unmatched.

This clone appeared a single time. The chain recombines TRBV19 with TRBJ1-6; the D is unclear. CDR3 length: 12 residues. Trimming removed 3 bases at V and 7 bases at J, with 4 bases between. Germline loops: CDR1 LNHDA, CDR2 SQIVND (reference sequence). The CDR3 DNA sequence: TGTGCCAGTAGTATCCCGAATTCACCCCTCCACTTT. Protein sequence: CASSIPNSPLHF.

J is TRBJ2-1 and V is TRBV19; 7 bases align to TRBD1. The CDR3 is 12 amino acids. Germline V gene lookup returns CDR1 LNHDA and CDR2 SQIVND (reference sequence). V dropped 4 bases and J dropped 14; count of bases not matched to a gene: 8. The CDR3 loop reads CASSTLTGLEFF. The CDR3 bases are TGTGCCAGTAGTACCCTGACAGGGTTGGAGTTCTTC. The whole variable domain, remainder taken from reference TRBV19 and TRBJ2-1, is DGGITQSPKYLFRKEGQNVTLSCEQNLNHDAMYWYRQDPGQGLRLIYYSQIVNDFQKGDIAEGYSVSREKKESFPLTVTSAQKNPTAFYLCASSTLTGLEFFGPGTRLTVL.

The CDR3 here is CASSSQGANEKLFF. The DNA for the CDR3 is TGCGCCAGCAGCTCACAGGGTGCTAATGAAAAACTGTTTTTT. The chain is built from TRBV5-1 and TRBJ1-4; maybe TRBD1 (6 bases). The CDR3 length is 14 residues. Between the trimmed V and J ends, which lost 3 bases and 3 bases, there was a span of 9 bases. Per the germline V gene, CDR1 is SGHRS and CDR2 is YFSETQ. Complete variable domain (other parts from reference TRBV5-1 and TRBJ1-4): KAGVTQTPRYLIKTRGQQVTLSCSPISGHRSVSWYQQTPGQGLQFLFEYFSETQRNKGNFPGRFSGRQFSNSRSEMNVSTLELGDSALYLCASSSQGANEKLFFGSGTQLSVL.

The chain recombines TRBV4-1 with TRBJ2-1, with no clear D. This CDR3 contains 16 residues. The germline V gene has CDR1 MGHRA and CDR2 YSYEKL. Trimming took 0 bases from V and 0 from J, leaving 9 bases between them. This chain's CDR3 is CASSQDVSSSYNEQFF. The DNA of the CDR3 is TGCGCCAGCAGCCAAGATGTCTCGAGCTCCTACAATGAGCAGTTCTTC.

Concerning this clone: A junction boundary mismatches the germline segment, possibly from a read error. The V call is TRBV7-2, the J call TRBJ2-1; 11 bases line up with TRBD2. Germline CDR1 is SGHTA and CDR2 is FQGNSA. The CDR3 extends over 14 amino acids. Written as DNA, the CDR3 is TGTGCCAGCAGCCTAGCGGGAGGAAGGTATGAGCAGTTCTTC. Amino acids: CASSLAGGRYEQFF.

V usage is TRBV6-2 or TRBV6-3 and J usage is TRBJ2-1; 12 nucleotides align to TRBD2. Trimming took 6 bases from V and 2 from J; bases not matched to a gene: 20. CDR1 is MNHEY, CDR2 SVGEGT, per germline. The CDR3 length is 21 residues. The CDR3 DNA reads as TGTGCCAGCAGCCCCGGGCGGGCGGCTAGCGGGAGGGCCTATACCTACAATGAGCAGTTCTTC. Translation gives CASSPGRAASGRAYTYNEQFF.

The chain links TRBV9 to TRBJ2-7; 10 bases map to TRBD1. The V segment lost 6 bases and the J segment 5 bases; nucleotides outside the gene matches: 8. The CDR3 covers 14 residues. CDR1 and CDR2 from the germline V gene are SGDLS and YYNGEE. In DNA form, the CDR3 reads TGTGCCAGCAATCGAGGGACAGGGGCAGACGAGCAGTACTTC. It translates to CASNRGTGADEQYF.

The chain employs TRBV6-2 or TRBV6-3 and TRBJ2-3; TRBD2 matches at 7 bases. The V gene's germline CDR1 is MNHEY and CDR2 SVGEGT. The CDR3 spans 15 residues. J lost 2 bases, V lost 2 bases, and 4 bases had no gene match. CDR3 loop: CASSYAGTNTDTQYF. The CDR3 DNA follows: TGTGCCAGCAGTTACGCCGGGACTAACACAGATACGCAGTATTTT.

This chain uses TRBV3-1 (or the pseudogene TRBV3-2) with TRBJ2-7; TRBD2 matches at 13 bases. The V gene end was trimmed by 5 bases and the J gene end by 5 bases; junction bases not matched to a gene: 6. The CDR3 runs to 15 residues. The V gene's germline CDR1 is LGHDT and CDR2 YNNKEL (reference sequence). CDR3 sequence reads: CASSDTSGRAHEQYF. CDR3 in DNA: TGTGCCAGCAGCGATACTAGCGGGAGGGCCCACGAGCAGTACTTC.

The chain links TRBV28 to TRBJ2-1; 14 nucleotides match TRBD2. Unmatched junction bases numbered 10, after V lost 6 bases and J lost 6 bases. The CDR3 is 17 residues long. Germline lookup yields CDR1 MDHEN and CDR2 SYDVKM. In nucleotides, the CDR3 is TGTGCCAGCAGGCTTGCGGGACTAGCGGGAGTAGGCAATGAGCAGTTCTTC. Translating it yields CASRLAGLAGVGNEQFF. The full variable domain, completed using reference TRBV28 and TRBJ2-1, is DVKVTQSSRYLVKRTGEKVFLECVQDMDHENMFWYRQDPGLGLRLIYFSYDVKMKEKGDIPEGYSVSREKKERFSLILESASTNQTSMYLCASRLAGLAGVGNEQFFGPGTRLTVL.

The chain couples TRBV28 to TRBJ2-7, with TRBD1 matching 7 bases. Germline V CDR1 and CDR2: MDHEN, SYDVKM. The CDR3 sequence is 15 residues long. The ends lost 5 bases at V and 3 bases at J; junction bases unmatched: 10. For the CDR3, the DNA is TGTGCCAGCAGTGCCCCTGGGACAGCAGGCTACGAGCAGTACTTC. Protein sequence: CASSAPGTAGYEQYF.

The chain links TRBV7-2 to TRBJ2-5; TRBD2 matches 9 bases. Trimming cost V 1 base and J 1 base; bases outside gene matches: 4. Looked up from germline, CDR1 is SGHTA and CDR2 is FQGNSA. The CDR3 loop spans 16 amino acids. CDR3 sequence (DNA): TGTGCCAGCAGCTTAGGATCTAGCGGGGTCCAAGAGACCCAGTACTTC. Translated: CASSLGSSGVQETQYF.

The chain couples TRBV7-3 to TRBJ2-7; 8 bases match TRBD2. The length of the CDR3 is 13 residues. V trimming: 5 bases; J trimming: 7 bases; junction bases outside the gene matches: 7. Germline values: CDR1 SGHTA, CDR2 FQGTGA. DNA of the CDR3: TGTGCCAGCAGCCCCGAAGCGGGAGTTGAGCAGTACTTC. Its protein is CASSPEAGVEQYF.

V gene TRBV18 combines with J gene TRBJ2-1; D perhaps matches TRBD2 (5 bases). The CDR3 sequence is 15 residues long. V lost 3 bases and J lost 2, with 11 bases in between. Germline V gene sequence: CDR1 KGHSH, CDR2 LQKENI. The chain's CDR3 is CASSPIRETYNEQFF. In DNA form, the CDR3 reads TGTGCCAGCTCACCCATCCGGGAAACCTACAATGAGCAGTTCTTC.

The DNA for the CDR3 is TGTGCCAGCAGCTTGCCTTCACTGTACAGGGGGCAATACGAGCAGTACTTC. Protein product: CASSLPSLYRGQYEQYF. The rearrangement links TRBV5-5 to TRBJ2-7, with TRBD1 matching over 9 bases. The J segment lost 4 bases and the V segment lost 1 base, leaving 12 bases of the junction unmatched. Germline assignment: CDR1 SGHKS and CDR2 YYEKEE (reference sequence). The CDR3 has 17 amino acids.

Here the CDR3 DNA reads TGTGCCAGCTCACCTCAGTTCAGCTCCTACGAGCAGTACTTC. It yields the protein CASSPQFSSYEQYF. The gene calls are TRBV18 and TRBJ2-7; no clear D. V lost 3 bases, J lost 0 bases, and 9 bases lay in between. This CDR3 has 14 amino acids. Germline V gene data show CDR1 as KGHSH and CDR2 as LQKENI. Using reference TRBV18 and TRBJ2-7 for the parts outside the CDR3, the full variable domain is NAGVMQNPRHLVRRRGQEARLRCSPMKGHSHVYWYRQLPEEGLKFMVYLQKENIIDESGMPKERFSAEFPKEGPSILRIQQVVRGDSAAYFCASSPQFSSYEQYFGPGTRLTVT.

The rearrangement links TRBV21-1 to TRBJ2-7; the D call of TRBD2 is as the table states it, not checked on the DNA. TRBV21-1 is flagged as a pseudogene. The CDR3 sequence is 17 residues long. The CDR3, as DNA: TGTGCCAGCAGCAAAGGAACTAGCGGAACCTCCTCCTACGAGCAGTACTTC. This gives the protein CASSKGTSGTSSYEQYF.

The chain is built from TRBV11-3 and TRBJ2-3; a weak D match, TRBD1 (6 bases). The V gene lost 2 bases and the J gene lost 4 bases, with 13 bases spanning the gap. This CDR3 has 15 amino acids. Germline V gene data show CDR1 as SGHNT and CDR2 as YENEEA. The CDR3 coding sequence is TGTGCCAGCAGCTTAATTGTAGGGGGTCCAGATACGCAGTATTTT. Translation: CASSLIVGGPDTQYF.

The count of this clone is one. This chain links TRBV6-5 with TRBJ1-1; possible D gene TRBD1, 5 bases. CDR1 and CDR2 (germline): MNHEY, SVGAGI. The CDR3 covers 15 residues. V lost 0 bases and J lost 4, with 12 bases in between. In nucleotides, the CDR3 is TGTGCCAGCAGTTACTCGCCAGGGTTAGGCACTGAAGCTTTCTTT. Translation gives CASSYSPGLGTEAFF.

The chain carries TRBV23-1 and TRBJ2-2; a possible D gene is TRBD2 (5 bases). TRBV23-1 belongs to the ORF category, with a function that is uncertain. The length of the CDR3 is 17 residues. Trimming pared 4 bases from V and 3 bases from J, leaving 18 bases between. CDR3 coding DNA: TGCGCCAGCAGTCGGGTGGGGTCGGGAAGTTACACCGGGGAGCTGTTTTTT. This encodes CASSRVGSGSYTGELFF.

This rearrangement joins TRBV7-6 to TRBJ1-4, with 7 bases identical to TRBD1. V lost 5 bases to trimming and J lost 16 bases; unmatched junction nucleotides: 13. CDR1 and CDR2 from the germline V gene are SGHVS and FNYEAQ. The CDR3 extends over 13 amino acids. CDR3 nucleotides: TGTGCCAGCAGCCTAAGTCTAACAGGGGAAAAGTTTTTT. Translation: CASSLSLTGEKFF.

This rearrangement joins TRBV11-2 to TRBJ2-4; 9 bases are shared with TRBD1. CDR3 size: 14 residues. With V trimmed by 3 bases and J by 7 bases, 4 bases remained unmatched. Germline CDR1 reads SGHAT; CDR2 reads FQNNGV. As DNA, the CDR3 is TGTGCCAGCAGCTTCACAGGGGGCCGGAACATTCAGTACTTC. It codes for CASSFTGGRNIQYF.

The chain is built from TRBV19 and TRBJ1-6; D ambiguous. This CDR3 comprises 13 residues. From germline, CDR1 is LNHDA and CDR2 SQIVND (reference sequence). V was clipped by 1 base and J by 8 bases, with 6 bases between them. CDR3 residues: CASSIGSDSPLHF. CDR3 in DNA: TGTGCCAGTAGTATAGGGAGCGATTCACCCCTCCACTTT.

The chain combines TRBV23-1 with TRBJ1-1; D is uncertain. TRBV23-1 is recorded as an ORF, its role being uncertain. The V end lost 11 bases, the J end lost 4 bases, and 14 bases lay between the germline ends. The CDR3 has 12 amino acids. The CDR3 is CASREGGTEAFF. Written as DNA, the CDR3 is TGCGCCTCGCGGGAGGGAGGCACTGAAGCTTTCTTT.